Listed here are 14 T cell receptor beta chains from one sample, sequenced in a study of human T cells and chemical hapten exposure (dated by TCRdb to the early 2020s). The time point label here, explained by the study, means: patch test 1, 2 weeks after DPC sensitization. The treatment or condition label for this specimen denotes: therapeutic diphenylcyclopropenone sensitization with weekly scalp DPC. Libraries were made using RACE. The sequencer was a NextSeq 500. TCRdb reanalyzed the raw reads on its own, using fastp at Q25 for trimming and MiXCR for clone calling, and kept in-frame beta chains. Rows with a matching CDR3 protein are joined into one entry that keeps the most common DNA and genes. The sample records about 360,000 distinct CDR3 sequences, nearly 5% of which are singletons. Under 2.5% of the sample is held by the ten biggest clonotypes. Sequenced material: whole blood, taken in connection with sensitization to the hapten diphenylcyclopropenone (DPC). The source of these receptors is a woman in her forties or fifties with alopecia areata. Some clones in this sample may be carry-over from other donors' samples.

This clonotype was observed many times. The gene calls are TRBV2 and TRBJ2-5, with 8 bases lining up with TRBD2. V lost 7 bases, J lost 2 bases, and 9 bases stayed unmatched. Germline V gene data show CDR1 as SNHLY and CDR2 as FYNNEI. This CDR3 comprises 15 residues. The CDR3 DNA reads TGTGCCAGCACCCGAGGGAGCGGGGGTCAAGAGACCCAGTACTTC. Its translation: CASTRGSGGQETQYF.

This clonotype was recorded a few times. The CDR3, as DNA: TGTGCCAGCAGCGATAGCGGGATGGGCGGCACAGATACGCAGTATTTT. Translation: CASSDSGMGGTDTQYF. This sequence joins TRBV13 and TRBJ2-3, with 8 bases identical to TRBD2. This CDR3 has 16 amino acids. Germline CDR1 and CDR2: PRHDT and FYEKMQ (reference sequence). V lost 5 bases to trimming and J lost 1 base; unmatched junction nucleotides: 8.

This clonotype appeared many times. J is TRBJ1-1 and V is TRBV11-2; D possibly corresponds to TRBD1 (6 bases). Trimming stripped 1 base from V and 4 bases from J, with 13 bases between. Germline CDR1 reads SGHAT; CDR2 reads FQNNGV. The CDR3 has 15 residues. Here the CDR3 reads CASSLAVGARTEAFF. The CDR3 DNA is TGTGCCAGCAGCTTAGCGGTGGGGGCGCGCACTGAAGCTTTCTTT.

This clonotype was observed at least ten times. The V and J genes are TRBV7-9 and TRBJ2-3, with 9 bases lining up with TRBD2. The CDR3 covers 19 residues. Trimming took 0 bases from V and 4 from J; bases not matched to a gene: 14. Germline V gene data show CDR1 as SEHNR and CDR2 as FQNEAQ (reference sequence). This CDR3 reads CASSLAPGGRALRADTQYF. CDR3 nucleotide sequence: TGTGCCAGCAGCTTAGCGCCCGGCGGGAGGGCCTTAAGGGCAGATACGCAGTATTTT.

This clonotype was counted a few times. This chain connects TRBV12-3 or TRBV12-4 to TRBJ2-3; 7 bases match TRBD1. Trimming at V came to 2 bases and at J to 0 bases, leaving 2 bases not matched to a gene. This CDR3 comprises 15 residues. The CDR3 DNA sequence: TGTGCCAGCAGTTTATTGACAGGGAGCACAGATACGCAGTATTTT. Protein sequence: CASSLLTGSTDTQYF.

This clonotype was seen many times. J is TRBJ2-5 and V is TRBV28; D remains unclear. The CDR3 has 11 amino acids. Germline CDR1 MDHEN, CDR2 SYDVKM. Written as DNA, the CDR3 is TGTGGATCGAGGACGCAAGAGACCCAGTACTTC. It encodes CGSRTQETQYF.

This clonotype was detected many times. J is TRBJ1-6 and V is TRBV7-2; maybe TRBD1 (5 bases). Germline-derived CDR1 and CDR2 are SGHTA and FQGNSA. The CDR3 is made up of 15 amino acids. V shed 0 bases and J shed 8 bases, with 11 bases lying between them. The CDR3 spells CASSLAQGIDSPLHF. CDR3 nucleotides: TGTGCCAGCAGCTTAGCGCAGGGTATAGATTCACCCCTCCACTTT.

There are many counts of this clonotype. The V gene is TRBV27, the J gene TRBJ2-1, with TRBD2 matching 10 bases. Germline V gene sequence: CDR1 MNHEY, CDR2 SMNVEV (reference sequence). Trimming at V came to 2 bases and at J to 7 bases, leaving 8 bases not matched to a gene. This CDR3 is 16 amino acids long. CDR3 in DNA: TGTGCCAGCAGTTTAAAGAGCGGGAGGGAAAGGAATGAGCAGTTCTTC. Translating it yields CASSLKSGRERNEQFF.

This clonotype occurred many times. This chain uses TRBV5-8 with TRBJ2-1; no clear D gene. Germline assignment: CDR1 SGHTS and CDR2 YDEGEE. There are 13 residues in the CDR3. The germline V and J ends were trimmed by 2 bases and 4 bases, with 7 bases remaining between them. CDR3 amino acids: CASSLELYNEQFF. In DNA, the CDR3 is TGTGCCAGCAGCTTAGAACTGTACAATGAGCAGTTCTTC.

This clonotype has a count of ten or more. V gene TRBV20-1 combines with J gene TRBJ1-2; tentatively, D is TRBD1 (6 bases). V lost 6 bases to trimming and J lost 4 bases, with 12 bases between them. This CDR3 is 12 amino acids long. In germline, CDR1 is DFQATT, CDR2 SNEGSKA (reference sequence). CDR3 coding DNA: TGCAGTGCACCTCAGACAGGCTATGGCTACACCTTC. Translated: CSAPQTGYGYTF.

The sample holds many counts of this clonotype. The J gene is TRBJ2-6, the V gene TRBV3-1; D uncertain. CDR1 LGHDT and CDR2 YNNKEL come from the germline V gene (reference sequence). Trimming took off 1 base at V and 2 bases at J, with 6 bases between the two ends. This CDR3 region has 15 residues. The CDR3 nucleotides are TGTGCCAGCAGCCAAGCAGAGCCTGGGGCCAACGTCCTGACTTTC. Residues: CASSQAEPGANVLTF.

For the CDR3, the DNA is TGCAGCGTTCAGGCCGGTCCCGAGCAGTACTTC. Translating gives CSVQAGPEQYF. The chain recombines TRBV29-1 with TRBJ2-7; unclear D gene. Trimming took off 5 bases at V and 6 bases at J, with 11 bases between the two ends. The CDR3 is 11 amino acids. Germline V CDR1 and CDR2: SQVTM, ANQGSEA.

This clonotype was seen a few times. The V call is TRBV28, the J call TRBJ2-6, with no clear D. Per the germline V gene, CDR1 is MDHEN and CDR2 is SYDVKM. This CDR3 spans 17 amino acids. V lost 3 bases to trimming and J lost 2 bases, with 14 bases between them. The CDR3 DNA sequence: TGTGCCAGCAGTTTTTCGTCCCAGGCACCTGGGGCCAACGTCCTGACTTTC. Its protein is CASSFSSQAPGANVLTF.

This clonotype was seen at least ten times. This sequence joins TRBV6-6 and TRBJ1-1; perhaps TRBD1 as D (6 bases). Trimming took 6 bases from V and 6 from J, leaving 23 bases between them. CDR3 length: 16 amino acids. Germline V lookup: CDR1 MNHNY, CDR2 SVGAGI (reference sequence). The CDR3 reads CASSLGGGREAAEAFF. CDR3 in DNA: TGTGCCAGCAGCCTGGGAGGGGGGAGGGAGGCGGCTGAAGCTTTCTTT.